The T cell receptor beta chain described here comes from a study of T cell changes during pregnancy in multiple sclerosis (dated by TCRdb to between 2018 and 2021). Some background on the complete study: Changes in the T cell repertoire over the course of pregnancy were examined in this study in women with multiple sclerosis.

The protocol used for the library was the immunoSEQ multiplex PCR assay. This immuneACCESS table, as held by TCRdb, lists in-frame sequences with V and J called but not all clones. Of the missing ones, under half trace to an unresolved V gene in checked studies; the others have no known cause. This sample comprises 55,000 to 75,000 clones, approximately 93% of them detected only once. The ten largest clones add up to approximately 3.3% of the sample. Measured from the cysteine to the phenylalanine, the CDR3 is 14 residues long. Only the CDR3 DNA is retained, 42 bases long and in frame from the first base. The junction shows trimming of 4 bases on V and 2 bases on J, and the gene matches do not reach 6 bases of it. The germline V gene gives CDR1 as SGDLS and CDR2 as YYNGEE. In the case of this clone: What antigen it recognizes has not been identified. No qualities accompany the bases; no much larger clone lies one base away.

The sequence came from a female donor with multiple sclerosis, enrolled in a pregnancy study. This material consisted of CD8+ T cells from peripheral blood mononuclear cells, taken in the second trimester of pregnancy. This chain is built from TRBV9 and TRBJ2-7; 7 nucleotides in the junction match TRBD2. The base sequence is TGTGCCAGCAGCCCTAATGGGGGGGCCTACGAGCAGTACTTC. It translates as CASSPNGGAYEQYF.